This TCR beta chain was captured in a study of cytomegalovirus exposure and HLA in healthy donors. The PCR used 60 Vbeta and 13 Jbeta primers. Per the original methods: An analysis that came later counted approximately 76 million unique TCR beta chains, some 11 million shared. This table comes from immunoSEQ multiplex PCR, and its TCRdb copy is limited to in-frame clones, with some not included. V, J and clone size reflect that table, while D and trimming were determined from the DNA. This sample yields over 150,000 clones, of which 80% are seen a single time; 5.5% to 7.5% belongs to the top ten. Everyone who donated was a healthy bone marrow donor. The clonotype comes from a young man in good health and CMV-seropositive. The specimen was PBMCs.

In DNA form, the CDR3 reads TGTGCCAGCAGCTTATCCGGAGTTAACTCTGGAAACACCATATATTTT. This sequence encodes CASSLSGVNSGNTIYF. The V and J genes are TRBV11-2 and TRBJ1-3; D is unclear. The ends were cut back, 2 bases at V and 0 bases at J, with 11 bases in the middle. The CDR3 loop spans 16 amino acids. Germline lookup yields CDR1 SGHAT and CDR2 FQNNGV.